Listed here are 31 T cell receptor beta chains from one sample, sequenced in a study of CD8 T cells in ankylosing spondylitis. One entry per CDR3 protein, called by TCRdb with MiXCR from the 5' RACE reads. The data hold 150,000 to 200,000 distinct CDR3 sequences, with 15% to 20% observed a single time. Sample: blood, either unsorted or a sorted T cell fraction (not recorded which). The receptors were gathered from a male donor with ankylosing spondylitis or in good health (not recorded which).

The chain couples TRBV9 to TRBJ2-1; the match to TRBD2 covers 9 bases. V was pared by 2 bases and J by 8 bases, with 8 bases of the junction left unmatched. Germline CDR1 is SGDLS and CDR2 is YYNGEE. The CDR3 consists of 15 residues. The CDR3 DNA follows: TGTGCCAGCAGCGTCGGACTAGCGTCATCGGATGAGCAGTTCTTC. This codes for CASSVGLASSDEQFF.

There are a few counts of this clonotype. This rearrangement joins TRBV6-5 to TRBJ2-1; the match to TRBD2 covers 13 bases. Germline CDR1 and CDR2: MNHEY and SVGAGI. The V and J ends lost 2 bases and 9 bases, in that order; junction bases with no gene match: 10. CDR3 length: 17 amino acids. CDR3 region: CASSYPRTSGSGGEQFF. The CDR3, as DNA: TGTGCCAGCAGTTACCCTAGGACTAGCGGGAGTGGGGGTGAGCAGTTCTTC.

This clonotype was counted ten times or more. The chain combines TRBV5-1 with TRBJ2-2; D possibly corresponds to TRBD2 (6 bases). V lost 0 bases and J 1 base, leaving 7 bases between the germline ends. The CDR3 has 15 residues. In germline, CDR1 is SGHRS, CDR2 YFSETQ. CDR3 sequence: CASSLVAVNTGELFF. The DNA for the CDR3 is TGCGCCAGCAGCTTGGTAGCGGTGAACACCGGGGAGCTGTTTTTT. The variable domain in full, with the rest retrieved from reference TRBV5-1 and TRBJ2-2, is KAGVTQTPRYLIKTRGQQVTLSCSPISGHRSVSWYQQTPGQGLQFLFEYFSETQRNKGNFPGRFSGRQFSNSRSEMNVSTLELGDSALYLCASSLVAVNTGELFFGEGSRLTVL.

This clonotype was detected a few times. The chain joins TRBV11-2 to TRBJ1-5, with TRBD1 matching over 9 bases. The CDR3 consists of 16 residues. Looked up from germline, CDR1 is SGHAT and CDR2 is FQNNGV. J lost 0 bases, V lost 8 bases, and 8 bases had no gene match. CDR3 sequence: CASSPGQGGSNQPQHF. The DNA of the CDR3 is TGTGCCAGCTCCCCGGGACAGGGTGGTAGCAATCAGCCCCAGCATTTT. Full variable domain (missing parts from reference TRBV11-2 and TRBJ1-5): EAGVAQSPRYKIIEKRQSVAFWCNPISGHATLYWYQQILGQGPKLLIQFQNNGVVDDSQLPKDRFSAERLKGVDSTLKIQPAKLEDSAVYLCASSPGQGGSNQPQHFGDGTRLSIL.

This clonotype appeared many times. V and J are TRBV9 and TRBJ2-6, with D unclear. CDR3 length: 16 residues. Trimming took off 3 bases at V and 1 base at J, with 11 bases between the two ends. Germline loops: CDR1 SGDLS, CDR2 YYNGEE. The CDR3 spells CASSATSGSGANVLTF. The CDR3 DNA reads as TGTGCCAGCAGCGCCACGAGTGGATCTGGGGCCAACGTCCTGACTTTC.

This clonotype was picked up a small number of times. This rearrangement joins TRBV10-3 to TRBJ2-5, with TRBD1 identical over 9 bases. The CDR3 has 15 residues. CDR1 is ENHRY, CDR2 SYGVKD, per germline. Trimming cost V 4 bases and J 5 bases; bases outside gene matches: 8. In DNA, the CDR3 is TGTGCCATCAGTGCTGTTTACAGGGGGCATGAGACCCAGTACTTC. It specifies CAISAVYRGHETQYF.

This clonotype was seen at least ten times. The J gene is TRBJ2-1, the V gene TRBV5-1, with TRBD1 matching 7 bases. The CDR3 covers 14 residues. Germline V gene data show CDR1 as SGHRS and CDR2 as YFSETQ. Trimming took 2 bases from V and 7 from J; bases not matched to a gene: 6. The CDR3 loop is CASSLGQGENEQFF. The DNA of the CDR3 is TGCGCCAGCAGCTTAGGGCAGGGGGAAAATGAGCAGTTCTTC.

This clonotype was observed many times. The chain recombines TRBV5-6 with TRBJ2-2; D remains ambiguous. CDR1 and CDR2 (germline): SGHDT, YYEEEE. The CDR3 is made up of 16 amino acids. The ends were cut back, 2 bases at V and 6 bases at J, with 17 bases in the middle. CDR3 sequence: CASSFRVKMLSGELFF. CDR3 nucleotide sequence: TGTGCCAGCAGCTTTCGGGTGAAGATGTTATCCGGGGAGCTGTTTTTT.

The genes are TRBV28 and TRBJ1-2, with D uncertain. The ends were cut back, 6 bases at V and 4 bases at J, with 9 bases in the middle. The germline gives CDR1 MDHEN, CDR2 SYDVKM. This CDR3 is built from 12 residues. CDR3: CASSLPIYGYTF. The CDR3 bases are TGTGCCAGCAGCCTCCCGATCTATGGCTACACCTTC.

There are many counts of this clonotype. The genes are TRBV20-1 and TRBJ1-4; 7 bases align to TRBD1. CDR1 is DFQATT, CDR2 SNEGSKA, per germline (reference sequence). CDR3 size: 14 residues. V trimming: 5 bases; J trimming: 8 bases; junction bases outside the gene matches: 11. Here the CDR3 DNA reads TGCAGTGCTCCTACAGGGGAGAGATACGAAAAACTGTTTTTT. It yields the protein CSAPTGERYEKLFF.

This clonotype was found many times. J is TRBJ1-5 and V is TRBV9; D gene uncertain. Germline CDR1 SGDLS, CDR2 YYNGEE. The V end lost 4 bases, the J end lost 0 bases, and 11 bases lay between the germline ends. The CDR3 loop spans 15 amino acids. The CDR3 reads CASSPGGNSNQPQHF. The CDR3 coding sequence is TGTGCCAGCAGCCCTGGAGGGAATAGCAATCAGCCCCAGCATTTT.

This clonotype has ten or more counts. V usage is TRBV5-1 and J usage is TRBJ2-1; 7 nucleotides align to TRBD2. V dropped 0 bases and J dropped 2; count of bases not matched to a gene: 5. The CDR3 length is 16 residues. Germline CDR1 and CDR2: SGHRS and YFSETQ. The CDR3 sequence is CASSLASGNPYNEQFF. CDR3 coding DNA: TGCGCCAGCAGCTTGGCTAGCGGTAACCCCTACAATGAGCAGTTCTTC.

This clonotype was recorded many times. The chain joins TRBV7-8 to TRBJ2-7; D unclear. V gave up 5 bases and J gave up 7 bases, with 9 bases separating them. Per germline, CDR1 SGHVS and CDR2 FQNEAQ. The CDR3 contains 11 residues. The CDR3 nucleotides read TGTGCCAGCAGCAGGTCTAGTGAGCAGTACTTC. Its translation is CASSRSSEQYF.

This clonotype has ten or more counts. The rearrangement links TRBV5-1 to TRBJ2-7; TRBD1 matches at 7 bases. CDR1 and CDR2 from the germline V gene are SGHRS and YFSETQ. This CDR3 has 14 residues. V lost 1 base and J lost 2; bases outside the gene matches: 3. CDR3 sequence: CASSLRQGTYEQYF. CDR3 bases: TGCGCCAGCAGCTTGAGACAGGGAACCTACGAGCAGTACTTC.

In its sample, this clonotype was seen many times. The V call is TRBV3-1, the J call TRBJ2-5; 7 positions agree with TRBD2. The germline gives CDR1 LGHDT, CDR2 YNNKEL (reference sequence). Germline trimming cut 4 bases from V and 2 bases from J; bases unmatched to any gene: 7. The CDR3 spans 15 residues. The CDR3 reads CASSPRWREQETQYF. CDR3 nucleotide sequence: TGTGCCAGCAGCCCCAGGTGGCGGGAGCAAGAGACCCAGTACTTC.

In the case of this clonotype: At one of its ends the junction is not consistent with the germline gene, which may arise from a read error. The chain is built from TRBV9 and TRBJ2-5; D is ambiguous. The CDR3 extends over 16 amino acids. Germline V gives CDR1 SGDLS, CDR2 YYNGEE. The CDR3 coding sequence is TGTGCCAACAGCTCTACCGGGCAGAGTTTCCAAGAGACCCAGTACTTC. Translating it yields CANSSTGQSFQETQYF.

The chain recombines TRBV24-1 with TRBJ2-3; D is unresolved. The germline V and J ends were trimmed by 3 bases and 2 bases, with 14 bases remaining between them. Per the germline V gene, CDR1 is KGHDR and CDR2 is SFDVKD. The CDR3 length is 16 residues. CDR3 DNA: TGTGCCACCAGTGATAAGGCAGAAGCTTTCACAGATACGCAGTATTTT. Residues: CATSDKAEAFTDTQYF.

In its sample, this clonotype was seen many times. The rearrangement joins TRBV9 to TRBJ2-7; 7 nucleotides align to TRBD1. CDR3 size: 13 residues. Germline V lookup: CDR1 SGDLS, CDR2 YYNGEE. Germline trimming cut 0 bases from V and 6 bases from J; bases unmatched to any gene: 3. In nucleotides, the CDR3 is TGTGCCAGCAGCGTAGACAGGGGTGGCGAGCAGTACTTC. Translating it yields CASSVDRGGEQYF.

This clonotype has at least ten counts. V and J are TRBV2 and TRBJ1-6, with D tentatively TRBD1 (6 bases). V was trimmed by 4 bases and J by 6 bases, leaving 13 bases between them. This CDR3 comprises 15 residues. The V gene's germline CDR1 is SNHLY and CDR2 FYNNEI. The CDR3 nucleotides read TGTGCCAGCAGTGTAGACAGGTCAAGTAATTCACCCCTCCACTTT. It is translated as CASSVDRSSNSPLHF. Looking up the rest from reference TRBV2 and TRBJ1-6 gives the full variable domain: EPEVTQTPSHQVTQMGQEVILRCVPISNHLYFYWYRQILGQKVEFLVSFYNNEISEKSEIFDDQFSVERPDGSNFTLKIRSTKLEDSAMYFCASSVDRSSNSPLHFGNGTRLTVT.

This sequence joins TRBV7-3 and TRBJ2-2, with D possibly matching TRBD2 (5 bases). The V end lost 4 bases, the J end lost 5 bases, and 11 bases lay between the germline ends. CDR1 and CDR2 from the germline V gene are SGHTA and FQGTGA. There are 14 residues in the CDR3. As DNA, the CDR3 is TGTGCCAGCAGCTATGGAGGTTGGACCGGGGAGCTGTTTTTT. This translates into CASSYGGWTGELFF.

This clonotype was detected once. Being one base from a much bigger clone, this may be a read error. V and J are TRBV20-1 and TRBJ1-1; perhaps TRBD1 as D (5 bases). V was cut by 7 bases and J by 4 bases, with 16 bases left in between. The CDR3 sequence is 13 residues long. Germline-derived CDR1 and CDR2 are DFQATT and SNEGSKA (reference sequence). The CDR3 protein is CSVRGGGSTEAFF. The DNA of the CDR3 is TGCAGTGTTAGGGGCGGGGGAAGCACTGAAGCTTTCTTT.

This clonotype was seen a handful of times. V is TRBV7-6 and J is TRBJ2-6, with D possibly being TRBD2 (6 bases). Trimming took off 0 bases at V and 0 bases at J, with 12 bases between the two ends. CDR1 is SGHVS, CDR2 FNYEAQ, per germline. This CDR3 contains 18 residues. CDR3 coding DNA: TGTGCCAGCAGCTTAGCCGGGACTTTACGCTCTGGGGCCAACGTCCTGACTTTC. It encodes CASSLAGTLRSGANVLTF.

This clonotype was detected a few times. CDR3 nucleotides: TGTGCCAGCAGTGAATGGTATGGCCAGGGCACAGATACGCAGTATTTT. Translated: CASSEWYGQGTDTQYF. This chain connects TRBV2 to TRBJ2-3; the D is unclear. Per germline, CDR1 SNHLY and CDR2 FYNNEI. CDR3 size: 16 residues. Trimming cost V 2 bases and J 1 base, with 13 bases left between them.

The chain uses TRBV20-1 and TRBJ2-7, with TRBD2 matching over 10 bases. CDR1 and CDR2 (germline): DFQATT, SNEGSKA (reference sequence). This CDR3 region has 14 residues. V was clipped by 6 bases and J by 3 bases; unmatched bases: 8. In nucleotides, the CDR3 is TGCAGTGCCACGGAACTAGCGGGATTCTACGAGCAGTACTTC. Its translation: CSATELAGFYEQYF.

This clonotype was detected many times. The rearrangement links TRBV10-3 to TRBJ1-5; D is unclear. V dropped 4 bases and J dropped 6 bases, with 13 bases sitting between them. CDR3 length equals 14 residues. Germline values: CDR1 ENHRY, CDR2 SYGVKD. The CDR3 reads CAISGVLGTQPQHF. The CDR3 bases are TGTGCCATCAGTGGGGTACTGGGTACTCAGCCCCAGCATTTT.

This clonotype occurred many times. The chain employs TRBV3-1 and TRBJ2-3; D perhaps matches TRBD2 (6 bases). V lost 0 bases, J lost 5 bases, and 12 bases lay in between. Germline assignment: CDR1 LGHDT and CDR2 YNNKEL (reference sequence). The length of the CDR3 is 15 residues. CDR3 bases: TGTGCCAGCAGCCAAGATCTACTAGCAATAGATACGCAGTATTTT. Translated, it gives CASSQDLLAIDTQYF.

This rearrangement joins TRBV27 to TRBJ1-2, with D hard to call. Germline lookup yields CDR1 MNHEY and CDR2 SMNVEV (reference sequence). The CDR3 contains 12 residues. V was pared by 2 bases and J by 8 bases, with 9 bases between. This CDR3 reads CASSLKGRGYTF. The CDR3 DNA reads TGTGCCAGCAGTTTAAAGGGCCGGGGCTACACCTTC.

This clonotype was detected only a few times. The rearrangement uses TRBV5-1 and TRBJ1-1, with 7 positions matching TRBD1. The CDR3 covers 17 residues. V was pared by 2 bases and J by 4 bases, with 14 bases of the junction left unmatched. CDR1 and CDR2 from the germline V gene are SGHRS and YFSETQ. In DNA form, the CDR3 reads TGCGCCAGCAGCTTCACATACCGACAGGGTGGGGGCACTGAAGCTTTCTTT. It encodes CASSFTYRQGGGTEAFF.

The chain uses TRBV6-6 and TRBJ2-2; TRBD1 matches at 9 bases. CDR1 is MNHNY and CDR2 is SVGAGI in the germline V gene (reference sequence). V shed 5 bases, J shed 4 bases, and the junction held 5 bases outside the gene matches. The CDR3 is 15 amino acids. DNA of the CDR3: TGTGCCAGCAGTCGGGGACAGGGCTCCACCGGGGAGCTGTTTTTT. Protein sequence: CASSRGQGSTGELFF.

This clonotype showed up many times. The rearrangement joins TRBV20-1 to TRBJ1-5; D may be TRBD1 (6 bases). The CDR3 runs to 18 residues. Germline V gives CDR1 DFQATT, CDR2 SNEGSKA (reference sequence). V lost 2 bases to trimming and J lost 1 base, with 21 bases between them. The CDR3 protein is CSARSKSQGSLSNQPQHF. The CDR3 DNA sequence: TGCAGTGCTAGATCAAAGAGTCAGGGGAGTTTAAGCAATCAGCCCCAGCATTTT.

CDR3 nucleotides: TGCGCCAGCAGCCAAGAATGGAAGGGGGGGGGCAATCAGCCCCAGCATTTT. Translating it yields CASSQEWKGGGNQPQHF. The chain links TRBV4-1 to TRBJ1-5; possible D gene TRBD1, 6 bases. The CDR3 runs to 17 residues. Germline V gives CDR1 MGHRA, CDR2 YSYEKL. Trimming stripped 0 bases from V and 2 bases from J, with 14 bases between.